Here is one TCR beta chain with its context. Its cognate antigen is unknown. The data were obtained in a study of beta chain features in type 1 diabetes. The isolated RNA, all of it, was reverse transcribed, so expressed TCRB transcripts were what got sequenced. Profiled with immunoSEQ multiplex PCR; TCRdb holds only in-frame clones, not every one. This sample has under 950,000 clones, with about a sixth found just once. Study findings and constraints: The similarity of naive, central memory and Treg TCRB repertoires appeared greater among patients than among healthy donors. The analysis here could not establish whether HLA type shapes TCRB rearrangement.

Sample: naive CD4+ T cells from blood. This TCR was recovered from a woman aged 18-35 years in good health.

This chain's CDR3 is CASSPERQKETQYF. CDR3 sequence (DNA): TGTGCCAGCTCACCGGAACGACAGAAAGAGACCCAGTACTTC. V gene TRBV18 combines with J gene TRBJ2-5, with D tentatively TRBD1 (5 bases). Trimming cost V 3 bases and J 3 bases, with 11 bases left between them. Germline V gives CDR1 KGHSH, CDR2 LQKENI. The CDR3 runs 14 residues.